The 21 T cell receptor beta chains below all came from one sample that was sequenced in a study of graft-versus-host responses after intestinal transplantation. Their antigens are not known. TCRdb's copy holds only in-frame clones and misses some; the assay was immunoSEQ multiplex PCR. The profile shows more than 85,000 clones, 80% to 95% of them singletons. Sequencing used unstimulated CD8+ T cells sorted from spleen or lymph node cells, obtained before transplant. All receptors come from a human donor who was the organ donor for an intestinal transplant.

The CDR3 protein is CASSEWTGGYGYTF. The CDR3 coding sequence is TGTGCCAGCAGTGAATGGACAGGGGGCTATGGCTACACCTTC. This chain connects TRBV25-1 to TRBJ1-2; 10 bases match TRBD1. The CDR3 covers 14 residues. Germline loops: CDR1 MGHDK, CDR2 SYGVNS. V trimming: 1 base; J trimming: 4 bases; junction bases outside the gene matches: 0.

The chain has TRBV7-9 and TRBJ2-1, with 7 bases aligning to TRBD1. The CDR3 has 18 residues. V shed 2 bases, J shed 2 bases, and the junction held 12 bases outside the gene matches. The germline gives CDR1 SEHNR, CDR2 FQNEAQ (reference sequence). CDR3 region: CASSLPGTAPTTYNEQFF. As DNA, the CDR3 is TGTGCCAGCAGCTTACCGGGGACAGCTCCTACTACCTACAATGAGCAGTTCTTC. Filled out from reference TRBV7-9 and TRBJ2-1, the complete variable domain reads DTGVSQNPRHKITKRGQNVTFRCDPISEHNRLYWYRQTLGQGPEFLTYFQNEAQLEKSRLLSDRFSAERPKGSFSTLEIQRTEQGDSAMYLCASSLPGTAPTTYNEQFFGPGTRLTVL.

Concerning this clone: A read error may produce the germline difference seen at one junction end. The CDR3: CASSDRFVGLVF. The CDR3 DNA follows: TGTGCCAGCAGTGACCGTTTCGTGGGACTAGTCTTC. The J gene is TRBJ2-1, the V gene TRBV2; TRBD2 aligns across 8 bases. Germline V gene sequence: CDR1 SNHLY, CDR2 FYNNEI. CDR3 length equals 12 residues.

The CDR3 region has the DNA TGTGCCAGCAGTTACTCCCATTACCAAGAGACCCAGTACTTC. This gives the protein CASSYSHYQETQYF. The chain has TRBV6-6 and TRBJ2-5; D remains ambiguous. Germline-derived CDR1 and CDR2 are MNHNY and SVGAGI (reference sequence). The CDR3 has 14 residues. The V end was cut by 0 bases, the J end by 0 bases, with 5 bases between.

V and J are TRBV10-2 and TRBJ2-3, with D unclear. The CDR3 consists of 12 residues. Trimming took off 3 bases at V and 4 bases at J, with 5 bases between the two ends. The germline V gene has CDR1 WSHSY and CDR2 SAAADI. The chain's CDR3 is CASSDSADTQYF. The CDR3 nucleotides read TGCGCCAGCAGTGACTCTGCAGATACGCAGTATTTT.

J is TRBJ2-1 and V is TRBV7-9, with 15 bases that match TRBD2. Germline CDR1 and CDR2: SEHNR and FQNEAQ (reference sequence). The junction had 7 bases not matched to a gene; V was cut back by 4 bases and J by 6 bases. There are 17 residues in the CDR3. The CDR3 loop is CASSSWTSGRESNEQFF. In nucleotides, the CDR3 is TGTGCCAGCAGCTCATGGACTAGCGGGAGGGAGAGCAATGAGCAGTTCTTC.

The chain links TRBV9 to TRBJ2-5; 7 positions match TRBD2. CDR3 size: 14 residues. Germline V lookup: CDR1 SGDLS, CDR2 YYNGEE. V shed 2 bases and J 2 bases; nucleotides not matched to a gene: 3. DNA for the CDR3: TGTGCCAGCAGCGTCGAGCGGGGACAAGAGACCCAGTACTTC. Translation: CASSVERGQETQYF.

V is TRBV7-6 and J is TRBJ1-4; 8 bases are a match to TRBD1. CDR1 and CDR2 from the germline V gene are SGHVS and FNYEAQ. V dropped 2 bases and J dropped 4; count of bases not matched to a gene: 3. The CDR3 loop spans 15 amino acids. CDR3 sequence reads: CASSLSDRGNEKLFF. DNA of the CDR3: TGTGCCAGCAGCTTATCCGACAGGGGTAATGAAAAACTGTTTTTT. The full variable domain, in which reference TRBV7-6 and TRBJ1-4 provide the parts outside the CDR3, is GAGVSQSPRYKVTKRGQDVALRCDPISGHVSLYWYRQALGQGPEFLTYFNYEAQQDKSGLPNDRFSAERPEGSISTLTIQRTEQRDSAMYRCASSLSDRGNEKLFFGSGTQLSVL.

This sequence joins TRBV13 and TRBJ2-1; 8 bases are a match to TRBD1. The CDR3 length is 15 residues. Germline CDR1 PRHDT, CDR2 FYEKMQ (reference sequence). The ends lost 7 bases at V and 4 bases at J; junction bases unmatched: 9. In DNA, the CDR3 is TGTGCCAGCAACCTCGGGACAGGAAGTTACAATGAGCAGTTCTTC. It encodes CASNLGTGSYNEQFF.

V usage is TRBV5-1 and J usage is TRBJ2-7, with D unresolved. The length of the CDR3 is 14 residues. With 4 bases removed from V and 2 bases from J, the gap between germline ends came to 13 bases. Germline V gene lookup returns CDR1 SGHRS and CDR2 YFSETQ. The DNA of the CDR3 is TGCGCCAGCAGCGTATTTTCAGGCGCCTACGAGCAGTACTTC. It encodes CASSVFSGAYEQYF.

The V and J genes are TRBV15 and TRBJ2-3; D gene unclear. This CDR3 is built from 12 residues. V was cut by 3 bases and J by 2 bases, with 3 bases left in between. Germline CDR1 LNHNV, CDR2 YYDKDF (reference sequence). CDR3 DNA: TGTGCCACCAGCAGTCTCACAGATACGCAGTATTTT. It yields the protein CATSSLTDTQYF.

This chain uses TRBV15 with TRBJ2-3; a possible D gene is TRBD2 (5 bases). Per germline, CDR1 LNHNV and CDR2 YYDKDF (reference sequence). The CDR3 contains 20 residues. V was shortened by 0 bases and J by 4 bases, with 26 bases between the two germline ends. CDR3 amino acids: CATSRDSRWRMAFEADTQYF. Written as DNA, the CDR3 is TGTGCCACCAGCAGAGATTCCAGGTGGAGGATGGCTTTTGAGGCAGATACGCAGTATTTT.

The chain combines TRBV5-4 with TRBJ2-7; perhaps TRBD2 as D (6 bases). Trimming left V 3 bases short and J 3 bases short, with 16 bases between. The CDR3 runs to 15 residues. Per the germline V gene, CDR1 is SGHNT and CDR2 is YYREEE (reference sequence). The CDR3 sequence is CASSSDDTEGYEQYF. CDR3 nucleotides: TGTGCCAGCAGCTCGGACGACACGGAGGGCTACGAGCAGTACTTC. Filled out from reference TRBV5-4 and TRBJ2-7, the complete variable domain reads ETGVTQSPTHLIKTRGQQVTLRCSSQSGHNTVSWYQQALGQGPQFIFQYYREEENGRGNFPPRFSGLQFPNYSSELNVNALELDDSALYLCASSSDDTEGYEQYFGPGTRLTVT.

This chain uses TRBV5-1 with TRBJ1-1; possibly TRBD1 for D (6 bases). Looked up from germline, CDR1 is SGHRS and CDR2 is YFSETQ. CDR3 length: 13 residues. V was clipped by 3 bases and J by 4 bases, with 10 bases between them. The CDR3 nucleotides read TGCGCCAGCAGCTCAACAGGGTCCACTGAAGCTTTCTTT. Residues: CASSSTGSTEAFF.

This chain uses TRBV5-1 with TRBJ2-1, with 7 bases identical to TRBD1. This CDR3 comprises 19 residues. V lost 0 bases to trimming and J lost 5 bases; unmatched junction nucleotides: 17. CDR1 SGHRS and CDR2 YFSETQ come from the germline V gene. In DNA form, the CDR3 reads TGCGCCAGCAGCTTGGGGTTAGGGTGGGAGACAGGGACCCACAATGAGCAGTTCTTC. Translation gives CASSLGLGWETGTHNEQFF.

This sequence joins TRBV19 and TRBJ2-7; D possibly corresponds to TRBD2 (5 bases). Germline loops: CDR1 LNHDA, CDR2 SQIVND (reference sequence). The CDR3 extends over 11 amino acids. With 8 bases removed from V and 9 bases from J, the gap between germline ends came to 14 bases. The CDR3 DNA follows: TGTGCCAGTTCGTCCGGAGGCCGGCAGTACTTC. Protein: CASSSGGRQYF.

The gene calls are TRBV28 and TRBJ2-7; D possibly corresponds to TRBD2 (5 bases). The germline CDR1 and CDR2 sequences are MDHEN and SYDVKM. With 5 bases removed from V and 0 bases from J, the gap between germline ends came to 17 bases. The CDR3 totals 16 residues. This CDR3 is CASSDSEAESSYEQYF. The CDR3 DNA reads as TGTGCCAGCAGTGATTCGGAGGCGGAAAGCTCCTACGAGCAGTACTTC.

The J gene is TRBJ2-5, the V gene TRBV4-1, with 9 positions matching TRBD1. The germline V gene encodes CDR1 MGHRA and CDR2 YSYEKL. The CDR3 covers 18 residues. Germline trimming cut 3 bases from V and 7 bases from J; bases unmatched to any gene: 18. CDR3 protein: CASSQLPGQGTQGGTQYF. CDR3 DNA sequence: TGCGCCAGCAGCCAGCTGCCGGGACAGGGAACCCAAGGAGGGACCCAGTACTTC.

This clone was detected a few times. V usage is TRBV2 and J usage is TRBJ2-7; no definite D call. From germline, CDR1 is SNHLY and CDR2 FYNNEI. Trimming removed 1 base from V and 8 bases from J, with 9 bases in between. CDR3 length equals 12 residues. The CDR3 region has the DNA TGTGCCAGCAGTGAAGGGCAGTTCCAGCAGTACTTC. Encoded protein: CASSEGQFQQYF. Combining the CDR3 with reference TRBV2 and TRBJ2-7 gives the whole variable domain EPEVTQTPSHQVTQMGQEVILRCVPISNHLYFYWYRQILGQKVEFLVSFYNNEISEKSEIFDDQFSVERPDGSNFTLKIRSTKLEDSAMYFCASSEGQFQQYFGPGTRLTVT.

The J gene is TRBJ2-6, the V gene TRBV19; a weak D match, TRBD2 (5 bases). Trimming took 5 bases from V and 2 from J, leaving 13 bases between them. The CDR3 spans 16 residues. CDR1 and CDR2 from the germline V gene are LNHDA and SQIVND (reference sequence). The CDR3 region is CASSGLLATGANVLTF. In nucleotides, the CDR3 is TGTGCCAGTAGTGGCCTGCTAGCAACTGGGGCCAACGTCCTGACTTTC.

This rearrangement joins TRBV29-1 to TRBJ1-2; perhaps TRBD1 as D (6 bases). Germline loops: CDR1 SQVTM, CDR2 ANQGSEA. Trimming took 7 bases from V and 2 from J, leaving 20 bases between them. This CDR3 spans 15 amino acids. The CDR3 nucleotides read TGCAGCGCCGATTTAACTGGGGGCGAGAACTATGGCTACACCTTC. It encodes CSADLTGGENYGYTF.